The 28 T cell receptor beta chains listed next were all sequenced from one sample in a study of blood T cell repertoires in COVID-19. Only in-frame clones appear in the TCRdb table, and some are missing; sequencing was by immunoSEQ multiplex PCR. Among about 140,000 clones listed, about 84% were seen once. Sequences were obtained from peripheral blood. Receptors originate from an elderly woman in a cohort sampled during active or convalescent COVID-19.

This rearrangement joins TRBV25-1 to TRBJ1-2; TRBD1 might be the D (5 bases). From germline, CDR1 is MGHDK and CDR2 SYGVNS. With 6 bases removed from V and 0 bases from J, the gap between germline ends came to 5 bases. This CDR3 contains 12 residues. Here the CDR3 reads CASRTANYGYTF. The CDR3 DNA sequence: TGTGCCAGCAGGACAGCTAACTATGGCTACACCTTC.

The chain couples TRBV10-1 to TRBJ2-7; TRBD2 matches 10 bases. CDR3 length: 16 residues. Looked up from germline, CDR1 is WNHNN and CDR2 is SYGVQD (reference sequence). The V and J ends lost 5 bases and 2 bases, in that order; junction bases with no gene match: 9. CDR3 nucleotides: TGCGCCAGCAGTACACCACTAGCGGGGCGACCCTACGAGCAGTACTTC. Its translation is CASSTPLAGRPYEQYF.

The chain joins TRBV5-4 to TRBJ2-3, with D perhaps TRBD2 (5 bases). This CDR3 is 16 amino acids long. CDR1 is SGHNT, CDR2 YYREEE, per germline (reference sequence). V lost 3 bases to trimming and J lost 0 bases, with 14 bases between them. This chain's CDR3 is CASSYQRLTSTDTQYF. CDR3 coding DNA: TGTGCCAGCAGCTATCAGAGACTAACTAGCACAGATACGCAGTATTTT.

The rearrangement uses TRBV19 and TRBJ1-1; a weak D match, TRBD1 (5 bases). Germline V lookup: CDR1 LNHDA, CDR2 SQIVND (reference sequence). V was cut by 7 bases and J by 3 bases, with 15 bases left in between. This CDR3 has 14 amino acids. CDR3 coding DNA: TGTGCCAGTACATGGCAGGGAGGGGACACTGAAGCTTTCTTT. Translation: CASTWQGGDTEAFF.

J is TRBJ1-1 and V is TRBV5-1; TRBD1 aligns across 8 bases. This CDR3 comprises 16 residues. Germline V gene lookup returns CDR1 SGHRS and CDR2 YFSETQ. The V segment lost 2 bases and the J segment 0 bases; nucleotides outside the gene matches: 6. The CDR3 DNA is TGCGCCAGCAGCTTCCAGGGACAGGACTTGAACACTGAAGCTTTCTTT. Its protein is CASSFQGQDLNTEAFF. The variable domain in full, completed from reference TRBV5-1 and TRBJ1-1, reads KAGVTQTPRYLIKTRGQQVTLSCSPISGHRSVSWYQQTPGQGLQFLFEYFSETQRNKGNFPGRFSGRQFSNSRSEMNVSTLELGDSALYLCASSFQGQDLNTEAFFGQGTRLTVV.

The chain couples TRBV4-3 to TRBJ2-5; 8 nucleotides match TRBD1. J gave up 5 bases and V 2 bases, and 10 bases lay outside the gene matches. From germline, CDR1 is LGHNA and CDR2 YSLEER. The length of the CDR3 is 16 residues. The CDR3 region is CASSQILQGAPETQYF. The CDR3 DNA sequence: TGCGCCAGCAGCCAAATACTGCAGGGGGCACCGGAGACCCAGTACTTC.

The V and J genes are TRBV27 and TRBJ1-1, with a weak D call TRBD1 (5 bases). The CDR3 sequence is 13 residues long. The germline V gene encodes CDR1 MNHEY and CDR2 SMNVEV (reference sequence). Trimming removed 6 bases from V and 11 bases from J, with 19 bases in between. In DNA, the CDR3 is TGTGCCAGCAGACCATCGGGGGGGACTCGGGCTTTCTTT. This encodes CASRPSGGTRAFF.

The gene calls are TRBV7-9 and TRBJ2-7; 12 nucleotides agree with TRBD2. Trimming cost V 1 base and J 1 base; bases outside gene matches: 8. The length of the CDR3 is 18 residues. Germline lookup yields CDR1 SEHNR and CDR2 FQNEAQ (reference sequence). CDR3 in amino acids: CASSLGTGTSGPSYEQYF. CDR3 in DNA: TGTGCCAGCAGCTTAGGAACCGGGACTAGCGGGCCATCCTACGAGCAGTACTTC.

The chain has TRBV5-6 and TRBJ1-1; 8 bases align to TRBD1. Looked up from germline, CDR1 is SGHDT and CDR2 is YYEEEE. The V and J ends lost 0 bases and 5 bases, in that order; junction bases with no gene match: 6. The CDR3 extends over 15 amino acids. The CDR3 loop reads CASSLVSGGRTEAFF. Here the CDR3 DNA reads TGTGCCAGCAGCTTGGTGTCAGGGGGCAGGACTGAAGCTTTCTTT.

This chain connects TRBV9 to TRBJ1-2, with TRBD1 matching over 9 bases. This CDR3 region has 16 residues. From germline, CDR1 is SGDLS and CDR2 YYNGEE. V was pared by 1 base and J by 2 bases, with 6 bases of the junction left unmatched. The CDR3 DNA sequence: TGTGCCAGCAGCGTAATTCCCGGGACAGGGAACTATGGCTACACCTTC. The encoded protein is CASSVIPGTGNYGYTF. The full variable domain, completed using reference TRBV9 and TRBJ1-2, is DSGVTQTPKHLITATGQRVTLRCSPRSGDLSVYWYQQSLDQGLQFLIQYYNGEERAKGNILERFSAQQFPDLHSELNLSSLELGDSALYFCASSVIPGTGNYGYTFGSGTRLTVV.

CDR3 sequence (DNA): TGCGCCAGCAGCCCACTCAGGGGAGAGACCCAGTACTTC. Residues: CASSPLRGETQYF. The chain is built from TRBV4-3 and TRBJ2-5; TRBD1 is a possible D gene (6 bases). Germline V gene sequence: CDR1 LGHNA, CDR2 YSLEER. V gave up 4 bases and J gave up 4 bases, with 10 bases separating them. The length of the CDR3 is 13 residues.

This chain uses TRBV30 with TRBJ2-2; D is unresolved. Between the trimmed V and J ends, which lost 0 bases and 6 bases, there was a span of 14 bases. The CDR3 is 15 amino acids. Germline V gives CDR1 GTSNPN, CDR2 SVGIG (reference sequence). CDR3 sequence reads: CAWSVDLTSSGELFF. In DNA form, the CDR3 reads TGTGCCTGGAGTGTAGACTTGACCAGCTCCGGGGAGCTGTTTTTT.

This chain links TRBV24-1 with TRBJ2-2; tentatively, D is TRBD1 (6 bases). Trimming stripped 3 bases from V and 2 bases from J, with 18 bases between. Germline CDR1 is KGHDR and CDR2 is SFDVKD. This CDR3 spans 18 amino acids. The CDR3 DNA is TGTGCCACCAGTGATAGCAGGGGTGGCAGCTATAACACCGGGGAGCTGTTTTTT. It codes for CATSDSRGGSYNTGELFF.

The rearrangement uses TRBV6-2 or TRBV6-3 and TRBJ2-1, with 9 bases identical to TRBD2. V lost 6 bases, J lost 9 bases, and 9 bases stayed unmatched. There are 14 residues in the CDR3. CDR1 is MNHEY and CDR2 is SVGEGT in the germline V gene. The chain's CDR3 is CASSSVLAGSEQFF. In DNA, the CDR3 is TGTGCCAGCAGCTCCGTGCTAGCGGGGAGTGAGCAGTTCTTC.

The genes are TRBV5-1 and TRBJ2-1; weak D call: TRBD1 (7 bases). The CDR3 has 16 amino acids. The germline gives CDR1 SGHRS, CDR2 YFSETQ. Trimming pared 4 bases from V and 6 bases from J, leaving 20 bases between. CDR3 sequence reads: CASSLPRAGGTNEQFF. The CDR3 DNA is TGCGCCAGCAGCCTTCCCCGGGCAGGGGGGACCAATGAGCAGTTCTTC. The full variable domain, completed using reference TRBV5-1 and TRBJ2-1, is KAGVTQTPRYLIKTRGQQVTLSCSPISGHRSVSWYQQTPGQGLQFLFEYFSETQRNKGNFPGRFSGRQFSNSRSEMNVSTLELGDSALYLCASSLPRAGGTNEQFFGPGTRLTVL.

This chain connects TRBV5-4 to TRBJ1-3; 8 bases line up with TRBD1. CDR1 is SGHNT, CDR2 YYREEE, per germline (reference sequence). V was clipped by 3 bases and J by 4 bases; unmatched bases: 18. The CDR3 contains 19 residues. CDR3 amino acids: CASSSPGGSGERLGNTIYF. DNA for the CDR3: TGTGCCAGCAGCTCCCCAGGGGGCTCGGGGGAAAGGCTCGGAAACACCATATATTTT. Based on the CDR3 plus reference TRBV5-4 and TRBJ1-3, the full variable domain is ETGVTQSPTHLIKTRGQQVTLRCSSQSGHNTVSWYQQALGQGPQFIFQYYREEENGRGNFPPRFSGLQFPNYSSELNVNALELDDSALYLCASSSPGGSGERLGNTIYFGEGSWLTVV.

This chain links TRBV4-1 with TRBJ2-5, with TRBD1 as a possible D gene (6 bases). The CDR3 has 15 residues. V lost 1 base to trimming and J lost 9 bases, with 18 bases between them. Germline CDR1 reads MGHRA; CDR2 reads YSYEKL. The CDR3 DNA is TGCGCCAGCAGCCAAGTTGCGACAGGCAAATTGGCCCAGTACTTC. Protein sequence: CASSQVATGKLAQYF.

This chain connects TRBV4-1 to TRBJ1-4; possibly TRBD1 for D (5 bases). The V gene lost 5 bases and the J gene lost 0 bases, with 10 bases spanning the gap. The CDR3 totals 15 residues. The germline V gene encodes CDR1 MGHRA and CDR2 YSYEKL. The CDR3 coding sequence is TGCGCCAGCAGCTACCCAGGGACAACTAATGAAAAACTGTTTTTT. Protein sequence: CASSYPGTTNEKLFF.

CDR3 in amino acids: CASSQAYTQYF. As DNA, the CDR3 is TGTGCCAGCAGCCAAGCGTATACGCAGTATTTT. V and J are TRBV3-1 (or the pseudogene TRBV3-2) and TRBJ2-3; D not resolved. Trimming left V 1 base short and J 7 bases short, with 3 bases between. Germline assignment: CDR1 LGHDT and CDR2 YNNKEL (reference sequence). The CDR3 consists of 11 residues.

The CDR3 region is CASSPQDSSYNEQFF. Written as DNA, the CDR3 is TGTGCCAGTAGTCCTCAGGACAGCTCCTACAATGAGCAGTTCTTC. V usage is TRBV19 and J usage is TRBJ2-1, with D possibly being TRBD1 (6 bases). This CDR3 region has 15 residues. V was cut by 5 bases and J by 0 bases, with 11 bases left in between. Germline V gene sequence: CDR1 LNHDA, CDR2 SQIVND (reference sequence).

This chain links TRBV7-2 with TRBJ1-2; 10 nucleotides agree with TRBD1. Germline V gene data show CDR1 as SGHTA and CDR2 as FQGNSA. This CDR3 is built from 14 residues. The junction had 6 bases not matched to a gene; V was cut back by 7 bases and J by 4 bases. This CDR3 reads CASTRQGAVYGYTF. The DNA for the CDR3 is TGTGCCAGCACCCGACAGGGGGCAGTCTATGGCTACACCTTC.

This clone was counted many times. The V and J genes are TRBV9 and TRBJ1-6; D possibly corresponds to TRBD1 (6 bases). Germline CDR1 SGDLS, CDR2 YYNGEE. The CDR3 extends over 15 amino acids. V was trimmed by 3 bases and J by 7 bases, leaving 14 bases between them. The DNA of the CDR3 is TGTGCCAGCAGCGCGTGGACTCAGGGGAATTCACCCCTCCACTTT. This sequence encodes CASSAWTQGNSPLHF. Drawing the rest from reference TRBV9 and TRBJ1-6, the complete variable domain is DSGVTQTPKHLITATGQRVTLRCSPRSGDLSVYWYQQSLDQGLQFLIQYYNGEERAKGNILERFSAQQFPDLHSELNLSSLELGDSALYFCASSAWTQGNSPLHFGNGTRLTVT.

This rearrangement joins TRBV29-1 to TRBJ1-6; a possible D gene is TRBD1 (5 bases). The V gene's germline CDR1 is SQVTM and CDR2 ANQGSEA. The CDR3 consists of 13 residues. The ends were cut back, 6 bases at V and 10 bases at J, with 16 bases in the middle. Here the CDR3 DNA reads TGCAGCGTCGGTATTGGGGAGGGGTCACCCCTCCACTTT. Protein: CSVGIGEGSPLHF. Full variable domain (remainder filled in from reference TRBV29-1 and TRBJ1-6): SAVISQKPSRDICQRGTSLTIQCQVDSQVTMMFWYRQQPGQSLTLIATANQGSEATYESGFVIDKFPISRPNLTFSTLTVSNMSPEDSSIYLCSVGIGEGSPLHFGNGTRLTVT.

The chain links TRBV11-1 to TRBJ1-4; 10 positions agree with TRBD1. The J segment lost 6 bases and the V segment lost 4 bases, leaving 8 bases of the junction unmatched. Germline loops: CDR1 SGHAT, CDR2 FQDESV (reference sequence). The CDR3 spans 16 residues. The CDR3 DNA follows: TGTGCCAGCAGCTCCACCCCAGGGACAGGGGATGAAAAACTGTTTTTT. As protein: CASSSTPGTGDEKLFF.

V usage is TRBV19 and J usage is TRBJ1-5; D perhaps matches TRBD1 (6 bases). The germline gives CDR1 LNHDA, CDR2 SQIVND (reference sequence). The ends were cut back, 6 bases at V and 6 bases at J, with 12 bases in the middle. CDR3 size: 13 residues. Here the CDR3 reads CASRIQGGQPQHF. CDR3 coding DNA: TGTGCCAGTAGGATACAGGGTGGTCAGCCCCAGCATTTT.

This chain links TRBV6-2 or TRBV6-3 with TRBJ1-2; 8 nucleotides align to TRBD1. V gave up 2 bases and J gave up 4 bases; unmatched junction bases: 12. The germline CDR1 and CDR2 sequences are MNHEY and SVGEGT. The CDR3 has 17 residues. CDR3 amino acids: CASSYRTGTGKIYGYTF. The CDR3 nucleotides read TGTGCCAGCAGTTACCGAACAGGGACAGGAAAGATCTATGGCTACACCTTC.

V usage is TRBV6-2 or TRBV6-3 and J usage is TRBJ1-2; 12 positions match TRBD1. This CDR3 has 15 amino acids. Germline V lookup: CDR1 MNHEY, CDR2 SVGEGT. Trimming took 5 bases from V and 6 from J; bases not matched to a gene: 7. The CDR3 is CASSKGGQGADGYTF. CDR3 coding DNA: TGTGCCAGCAGTAAAGGGGGACAGGGGGCGGATGGCTACACCTTC.

The CDR3 bases are TGTGCCAGCTCACTACAGGGAGGGGGCAATGAGCAGTTCTTC. Translating it yields CASSLQGGGNEQFF. The V call is TRBV18, the J call TRBJ2-1, with a weak D call TRBD2 (7 bases). CDR3 length: 14 amino acids. Germline V gene data show CDR1 as KGHSH and CDR2 as LQKENI. V was shortened by 4 bases and J by 6 bases, with 13 bases between the two germline ends. Supplemented by reference TRBV18 and TRBJ2-1, the full variable domain reads NAGVMQNPRHLVRRRGQEARLRCSPMKGHSHVYWYRQLPEEGLKFMVYLQKENIIDESGMPKERFSAEFPKEGPSILRIQQVVRGDSAAYFCASSLQGGGNEQFFGPGTRLTVL.